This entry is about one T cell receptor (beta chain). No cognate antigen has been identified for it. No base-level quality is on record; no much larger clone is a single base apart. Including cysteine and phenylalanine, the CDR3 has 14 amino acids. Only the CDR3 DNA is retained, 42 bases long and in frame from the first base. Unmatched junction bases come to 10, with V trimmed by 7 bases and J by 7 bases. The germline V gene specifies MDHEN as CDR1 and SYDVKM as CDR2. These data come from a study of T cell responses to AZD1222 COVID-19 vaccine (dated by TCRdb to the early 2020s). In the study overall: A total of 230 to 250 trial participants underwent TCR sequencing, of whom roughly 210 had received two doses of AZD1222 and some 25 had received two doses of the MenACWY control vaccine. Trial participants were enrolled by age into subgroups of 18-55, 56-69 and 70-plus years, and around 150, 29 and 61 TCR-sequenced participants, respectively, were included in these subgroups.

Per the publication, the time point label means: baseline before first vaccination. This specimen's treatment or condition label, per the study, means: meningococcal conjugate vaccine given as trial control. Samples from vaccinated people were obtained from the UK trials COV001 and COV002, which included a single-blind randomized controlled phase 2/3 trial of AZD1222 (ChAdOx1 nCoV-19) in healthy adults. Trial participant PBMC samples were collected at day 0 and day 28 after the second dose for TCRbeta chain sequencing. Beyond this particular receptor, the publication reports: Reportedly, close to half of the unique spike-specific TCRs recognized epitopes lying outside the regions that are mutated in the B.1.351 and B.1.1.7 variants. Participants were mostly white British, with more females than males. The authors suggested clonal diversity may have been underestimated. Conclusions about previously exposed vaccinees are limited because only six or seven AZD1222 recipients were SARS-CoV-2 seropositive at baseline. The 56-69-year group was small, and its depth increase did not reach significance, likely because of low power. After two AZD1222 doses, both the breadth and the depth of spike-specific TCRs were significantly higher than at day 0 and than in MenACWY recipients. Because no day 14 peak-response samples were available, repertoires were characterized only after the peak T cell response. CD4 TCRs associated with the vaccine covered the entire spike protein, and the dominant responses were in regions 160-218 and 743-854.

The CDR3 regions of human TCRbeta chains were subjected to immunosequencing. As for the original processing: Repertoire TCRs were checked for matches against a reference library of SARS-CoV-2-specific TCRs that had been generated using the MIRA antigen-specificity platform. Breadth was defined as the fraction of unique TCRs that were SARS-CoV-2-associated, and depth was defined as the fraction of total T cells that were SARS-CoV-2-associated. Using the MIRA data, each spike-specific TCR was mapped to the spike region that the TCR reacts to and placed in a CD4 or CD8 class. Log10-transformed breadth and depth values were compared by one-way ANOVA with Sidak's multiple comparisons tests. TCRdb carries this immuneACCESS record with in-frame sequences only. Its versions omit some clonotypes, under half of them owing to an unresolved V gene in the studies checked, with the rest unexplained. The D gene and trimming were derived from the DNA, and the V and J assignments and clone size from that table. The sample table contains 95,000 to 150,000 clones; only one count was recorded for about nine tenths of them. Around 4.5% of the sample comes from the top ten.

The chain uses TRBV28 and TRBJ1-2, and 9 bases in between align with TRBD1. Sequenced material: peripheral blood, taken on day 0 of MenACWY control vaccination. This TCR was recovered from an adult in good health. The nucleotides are TGTGCCAGCAAAGACAGGGGGACACGCGGTGGCTACACCTTC. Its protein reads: CASKDRGTRGGYTF.